This TCR beta chain was sequenced during a study of blood T cell repertoires in COVID-19. Original handling: Reference gene primers were amplified, and this amplification served to estimate nucleated cell counts. Clones were read by immunoSEQ multiplex PCR, and TCRdb kept only the in-frame ones, dropping some. The V and J calls and clone size are taken from that table; D and trimming were inferred from the DNA. The sample records some 170,000 clones, about 85% being singletons. Living in 24 US areas, the participants were between roughly 18 and 90 years of age. Cohort assignment relied on participant-reported clinical history. Per germline, CDR1 SGHTA and CDR2 FQGTGA. The CDR3 length is 13 residues. The V end lost 6 bases, the J end lost 9 bases, and 16 bases lay between the germline ends.

The chain couples TRBV7-3 to TRBJ2-3, with D possibly TRBD2 on 6 matching bases. The receptor was derived from a man aged 35 to 55 who had recovered from COVID-19. The sample was PBMCs or T cells enriched from blood (not recorded which). CDR3 in amino acids: CASSQSDGRTQYF. The CDR3 region has the DNA TGTGCCAGCAGTCAGAGTGACGGGAGAACGCAGTATTTT.